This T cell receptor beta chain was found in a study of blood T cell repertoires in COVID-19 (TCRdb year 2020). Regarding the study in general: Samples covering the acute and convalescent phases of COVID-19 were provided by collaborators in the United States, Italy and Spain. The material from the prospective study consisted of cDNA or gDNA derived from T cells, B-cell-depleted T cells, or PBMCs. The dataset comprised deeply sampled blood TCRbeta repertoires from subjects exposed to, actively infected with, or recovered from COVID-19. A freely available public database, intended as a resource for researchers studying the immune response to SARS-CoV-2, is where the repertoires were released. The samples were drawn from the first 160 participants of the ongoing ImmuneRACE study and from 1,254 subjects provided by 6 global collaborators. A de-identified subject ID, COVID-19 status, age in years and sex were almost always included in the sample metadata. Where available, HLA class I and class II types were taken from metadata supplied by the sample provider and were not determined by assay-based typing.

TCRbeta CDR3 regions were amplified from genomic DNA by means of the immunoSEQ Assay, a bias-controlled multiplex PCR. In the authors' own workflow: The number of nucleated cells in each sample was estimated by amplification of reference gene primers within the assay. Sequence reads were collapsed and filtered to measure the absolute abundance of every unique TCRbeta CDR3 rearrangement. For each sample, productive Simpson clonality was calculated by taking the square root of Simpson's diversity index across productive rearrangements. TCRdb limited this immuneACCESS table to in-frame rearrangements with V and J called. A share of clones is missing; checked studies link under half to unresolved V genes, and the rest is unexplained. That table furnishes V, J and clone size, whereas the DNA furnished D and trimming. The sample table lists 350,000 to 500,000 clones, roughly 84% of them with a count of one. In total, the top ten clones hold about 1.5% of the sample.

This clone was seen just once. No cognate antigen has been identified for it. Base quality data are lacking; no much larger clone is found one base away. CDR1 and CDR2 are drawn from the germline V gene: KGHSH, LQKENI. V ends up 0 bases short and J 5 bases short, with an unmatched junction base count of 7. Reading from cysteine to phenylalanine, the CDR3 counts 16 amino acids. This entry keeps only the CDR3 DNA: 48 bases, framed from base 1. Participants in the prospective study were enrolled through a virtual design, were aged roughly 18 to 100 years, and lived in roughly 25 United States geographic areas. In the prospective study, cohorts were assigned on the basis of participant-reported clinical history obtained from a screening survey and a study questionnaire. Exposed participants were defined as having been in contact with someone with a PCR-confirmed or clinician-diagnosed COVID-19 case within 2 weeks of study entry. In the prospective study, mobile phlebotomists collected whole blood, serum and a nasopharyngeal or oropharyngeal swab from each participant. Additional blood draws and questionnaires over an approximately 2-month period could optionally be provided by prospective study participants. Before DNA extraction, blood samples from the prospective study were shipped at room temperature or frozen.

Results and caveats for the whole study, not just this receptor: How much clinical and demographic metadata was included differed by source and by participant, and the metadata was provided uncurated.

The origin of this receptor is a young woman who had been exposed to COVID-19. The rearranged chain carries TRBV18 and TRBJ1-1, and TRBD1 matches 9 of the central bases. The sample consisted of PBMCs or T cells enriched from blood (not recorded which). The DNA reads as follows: TGTGCCAGCTCACCACCGTTGGTGACAGGGGGGACTGAAGCTTTCTTT. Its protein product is CASSPPLVTGGTEAFF.